This T cell receptor (beta chain) originates from a study of T-cell memory formation after mild COVID-19. In the study overall: The study found TCR clusters largely donor specific.

The V gene's germline CDR1 is MNHNY and CDR2 SVGAGI (reference sequence). This CDR3 contains 16 residues. The V segment lost 7 bases and the J segment 4 bases; nucleotides outside the gene matches: 10. TCRdb itself ran the 5' RACE reads through MiXCR, one entry per CDR3 protein. This sample has roughly 100,000 distinct CDR3 sequences, with approximately 15% found just once. There are a few counts of this clonotype. V and J are TRBV6-6 and TRBJ2-3, with 11 nucleotides matching TRBD2. Sequenced sample: PBMCs or a T cell subset sorted from them (not recorded which). The TCR was taken from an adult woman who had mild COVID-19 (a few samples of this study predate the infection). Cell type and time point are not known. CDR3 in DNA: TGTGCCAGCAAATTAAATAGCGGGGGGGCCCCAGATACGCAGTATTTT. Translation gives CASKLNSGGAPDTQYF.